A single sample is the source of the 29 T cell receptor beta chains below, sequenced in a study of post-analysis software for immune sequencing data. Findings and limits, study-wide: With TRBV5-6, TRBV5-1 and TRBV20-1 included, 4 or 5 TRBV segments were more frequent in patients than in controls.

Prepared TCR beta cDNA libraries contained unique molecular identifiers. TCRdb fed the PCR reads into MiXCR, producing one record per CDR3 protein. The sample lists approximately 730,000 distinct CDR3 sequences, about 45% occurring once. These receptors' targets are unknown. The sequencing input was blood. These receptors all come from a girl aged 5-17 years with multiple sclerosis.

This clonotype was observed a handful of times. V is TRBV29-1 and J is TRBJ2-7; 11 positions agree with TRBD2. With V trimmed by 6 bases and J by 1 base, 2 bases remained unmatched. CDR1 SQVTM and CDR2 ANQGSEA come from the germline V gene. The CDR3 is 13 amino acids. This CDR3 is CSVRLAGSYEQYF. DNA of the CDR3: TGCAGCGTACGACTAGCGGGGTCCTACGAGCAGTACTTC.

The V gene is TRBV20-1, the J gene TRBJ1-2, with 9 bases identical to TRBD1. V trimming: 5 bases; J trimming: 3 bases; junction bases outside the gene matches: 10. The germline CDR1 and CDR2 sequences are DFQATT and SNEGSKA (reference sequence). This CDR3 region has 15 residues. CDR3 region: CSAPGTGNPYYGYTF. DNA for the CDR3: TGCAGTGCTCCTGGGACAGGGAACCCTTACTATGGCTACACCTTC.

This clonotype was counted once. The chain joins TRBV5-6 to TRBJ2-1, with TRBD1 identical over 9 bases. CDR1 SGHDT and CDR2 YYEEEE come from the germline V gene. This CDR3 has 15 residues. The ends lost 3 bases at V and 10 bases at J; junction bases unmatched: 11. This chain's CDR3 is CASSSLGTGRHEQFF. CDR3 DNA: TGTGCCAGCAGCTCTCTAGGGACAGGGCGCCACGAGCAGTTCTTC.

This clonotype was found a few times. The chain links TRBV29-1 to TRBJ2-1, with D unclear. The CDR3 loop spans 10 amino acids. The germline gives CDR1 SQVTM, CDR2 ANQGSEA. Deletions cut 3 bases from V and 6 bases from J, with 3 bases between. This CDR3 reads CSVESNEQFF. The CDR3 DNA sequence: TGCAGCGTTGAGAGCAATGAGCAGTTCTTC.

V and J are TRBV11-2 and TRBJ2-1; TRBD1 matches at 10 bases. With 6 bases clipped from V and 4 bases from J, the junction kept 9 bases outside the gene matches. Per the germline V gene, CDR1 is SGHAT and CDR2 is FQNNGV. The CDR3 contains 16 residues. In nucleotides, the CDR3 is TGTGCCAGCAGTCAACCCGGGACAGGGGTATACAATGAGCAGTTCTTC. This sequence encodes CASSQPGTGVYNEQFF.

DNA of the CDR3: TGTGCCAGCAGCCTCACGACAGGGAAAGATACGCAGTATTTT. This translates into CASSLTTGKDTQYF. The V gene is TRBV12-3 or TRBV12-4, the J gene TRBJ2-3; 7 nucleotides agree with TRBD1. The trim removed 6 bases at V and 5 bases at J, leaving 8 bases unmatched. This CDR3 contains 14 residues.

About this clonotype itself: The junction departs from germline at one end; a sequencing error may be responsible. The CDR3 nucleotides read TGTGTCAGCAGTTGGCGGGGCGGCCTCTACGAGCAGTACTTC. As protein: CVSSWRGGLYEQYF. J is TRBJ2-7 and V is TRBV6-2 or TRBV6-3, with D maybe TRBD2 (6 bases). This CDR3 has 14 amino acids. CDR1 MNHEY and CDR2 SVGEGT come from the germline V gene.

Comment on this clonotype: One end of the junction varies from germline; a read error may be responsible. The genes are TRBV10-3 and TRBJ1-2; D unresolved. The V gene's germline CDR1 is ENHRY and CDR2 SYGVKD. The CDR3 contains 11 residues. The CDR3 is CAISDEGGYAF. DNA of the CDR3: TGTGCCATCAGTGACGAGGGAGGCTACGCCTTC.

The genes are TRBV9 and TRBJ2-1, with 8 bases fitting TRBD2. V gave up 0 bases and J gave up 9 bases; unmatched junction bases: 11. Germline V gene sequence: CDR1 SGDLS, CDR2 YYNGEE. The length of the CDR3 is 16 residues. The CDR3 spells CASSVAMGTSLGEQFF. The DNA of the CDR3 is TGTGCCAGCAGCGTAGCGATGGGGACTAGTCTCGGTGAGCAGTTCTTC.

The chain combines TRBV12-3 or TRBV12-4 with TRBJ1-1; D gene unclear. The ends were cut back, 6 bases at V and 3 bases at J, with 8 bases in the middle. This CDR3 is built from 12 residues. CDR3 DNA sequence: TGTGCCAGCAGCCGCCGAGACACTGAAGCTTTCTTT. This encodes CASSRRDTEAFF.

The rearrangement links TRBV6-6 to TRBJ2-7; the D gene is possibly TRBD2 (5 bases). Trimming stripped 5 bases from V and 3 bases from J, with 14 bases between. The CDR3 runs to 14 residues. CDR1 and CDR2 from the germline V gene are MNHNY and SVGAGI (reference sequence). The CDR3 bases are TGTGCCAGCAGTCAAGGACTGCTCGGCTACGAGCAGTACTTC. Encoded protein: CASSQGLLGYEQYF.

The chain couples TRBV6-5 to TRBJ2-7; TRBD1 aligns across 7 bases. Germline V gene sequence: CDR1 MNHEY, CDR2 SVGAGI. Trimming removed 5 bases from V and 3 bases from J; junction bases left unmatched: 10. The length of the CDR3 is 15 residues. CDR3 amino acids: CASSPGDRVFYEQYF. The CDR3 bases are TGTGCCAGCAGTCCCGGAGACAGGGTTTTCTACGAGCAGTACTTC.

The chain combines TRBV6-6 with TRBJ2-7; the match to TRBD2 covers 9 bases. This CDR3 is built from 15 residues. After removal of 4 bases from V and 4 bases from J, the junction contained 8 bases not matched to a gene. Germline assignment: CDR1 MNHNY and CDR2 SVGAGI (reference sequence). The CDR3 DNA follows: TGTGCCAGCAGTTCGAAGGGACTAGCTGAATACGAGCAGTACTTC. Translating it yields CASSSKGLAEYEQYF.

The chain uses TRBV10-3 and TRBJ2-3; possibly TRBD2 for D (6 bases). Germline CDR1 and CDR2: ENHRY and SYGVKD. The V and J ends lost 0 bases and 0 bases respectively, with 13 bases between them. The CDR3 extends over 17 amino acids. For the CDR3, the DNA is TGTGCCATCAGTGAGTCCGGGGGAGCACTTAGCACAGATACGCAGTATTTT. As protein: CAISESGGALSTDTQYF.

The rearrangement links TRBV12-3 or TRBV12-4 to TRBJ1-1, with unresolved D. Trimming cost V 3 bases and J 6 bases, with 11 bases left between them. CDR3 size: 13 residues. CDR3 protein: CASSFFGRAEAFF. In DNA, the CDR3 is TGTGCCAGCAGTTTTTTTGGTCGGGCTGAAGCTTTCTTT.

In its sample, this clonotype was seen once. The rearrangement uses TRBV6-5 and TRBJ2-1, with no clear D. The V and J ends lost 0 bases and 0 bases respectively, with 9 bases between them. The CDR3 runs to 16 residues. Looked up from germline, CDR1 is MNHEY and CDR2 is SVGAGI. The CDR3 DNA sequence: TGTGCCAGCAGTTACTCATGGCGGAGCTCCTACAATGAGCAGTTCTTC. Residues: CASSYSWRSSYNEQFF.

CDR3 sequence reads: CASSLQREGWETQYF. The CDR3 coding sequence is TGTGCCAGCAGCTTACAGCGGGAGGGGTGGGAGACCCAGTACTTC. This chain uses TRBV7-2 with TRBJ2-5; 10 nucleotides agree with TRBD2. Germline lookup yields CDR1 SGHTA and CDR2 FQGNSA. The CDR3 length is 15 residues. The ends lost 2 bases at V and 5 bases at J; junction bases unmatched: 5.

Only one count was recorded for this clonotype. The chain recombines TRBV5-5 with TRBJ2-4, with 10 bases identical to TRBD2. TRBJ2-7 matches the DNA end more closely, so the J call is doubtful. The CDR3 has 18 residues. Germline V CDR1 and CDR2: SGHKS, YYEKEE (reference sequence). DNA for the CDR3: TGTGCCAGCAGCTTGTGGTCTAGCGGGAGTTTTTTCCCCTACGAGCAGTACTTC. Amino acids: CASSLWSSGSFFPYEQYF.

The CDR3 DNA sequence: TGTGCCAGCAGCGTGCGACTGGGCGAGCAGTACTTC. This encodes CASSVRLGEQYF. The chain joins TRBV7-2 to TRBJ2-7; D is ambiguous. Germline CDR1 SGHTA, CDR2 FQGNSA. The CDR3 runs to 12 residues. V gave up 5 bases and J gave up 6 bases, with 11 bases separating them.

The rearrangement uses TRBV29-1 and TRBJ1-5; the D is unclear. Trimming cost V 6 bases and J 5 bases, with 11 bases left between them. The germline CDR1 and CDR2 sequences are SQVTM and ANQGSEA. The CDR3 loop spans 12 amino acids. CDR3 sequence (DNA): TGCAGCGTGGCCGGGTGGGATCAGCCCCAGCATTTT. It yields the protein CSVAGWDQPQHF.

This clonotype has more than one count but fewer than ten. The rearrangement uses TRBV7-2 and TRBJ2-4; 12 bases are a match to TRBD1. V shed 5 bases, J shed 8 bases, and the junction held 10 bases outside the gene matches. This CDR3 has 16 amino acids. Looked up from germline, CDR1 is SGHTA and CDR2 is FQGNSA. CDR3 sequence: CASSHTSGQGAYIQYF. The DNA of the CDR3 is TGTGCCAGCAGCCACACCTCGGGACAGGGGGCGTACATTCAGTACTTC.

This clonotype was seen more than once but under ten times. The chain couples TRBV6-5 to TRBJ2-7, with D possibly being TRBD2 (6 bases). V was shortened by 3 bases and J by 2 bases, with 11 bases between the two germline ends. The CDR3 is 14 residues long. Germline V gene lookup returns CDR1 MNHEY and CDR2 SVGAGI. CDR3 nucleotide sequence: TGTGCCAGCAGTTATGGGAGGCCTCCCTACGAGCAGTACTTC. Protein product: CASSYGRPPYEQYF.

The rearrangement uses TRBV9 and TRBJ2-3; perhaps TRBD1 as D (6 bases). The CDR3 length is 13 residues. Germline CDR1 SGDLS, CDR2 YYNGEE. Trimming cost V 4 bases and J 7 bases, with 13 bases left between them. CDR3: CASSYNQGNTQYF. DNA of the CDR3: TGTGCCAGCAGCTACAATCAGGGGAATACGCAGTATTTT.

This clonotype showed up just a few times. The V and J genes are TRBV9 and TRBJ2-1; D is possibly TRBD1 (5 bases). V was cut by 0 bases and J by 5 bases, with 15 bases left in between. Germline CDR1 is SGDLS and CDR2 is YYNGEE. This CDR3 spans 16 amino acids. In DNA form, the CDR3 reads TGTGCCAGCAGCGTAGGTTTGACAGCCTCTAACAATGAGCAGTTCTTC. Its protein product is CASSVGLTASNNEQFF.

This clonotype was seen a few times. The rearrangement links TRBV4-3 to TRBJ2-1; D might be TRBD2 (6 bases). This CDR3 has 17 residues. V was shortened by 1 base and J by 0 bases, with 13 bases between the two germline ends. Germline values: CDR1 LGHNA, CDR2 YSLEER. CDR3 coding DNA: TGCGCCAGCAGCCAAGGGGCAGGGAGGAGCTCCTACAATGAGCAGTTCTTC. Amino acid sequence: CASSQGAGRSSYNEQFF.

The chain couples TRBV20-1 to TRBJ2-1, with 9 bases aligning to TRBD2. V was clipped by 1 base and J by 8 bases; unmatched bases: 3. CDR3 size: 13 residues. Germline V CDR1 and CDR2: DFQATT, SNEGSKA (reference sequence). As DNA, the CDR3 is TGCAGTGCTAGAGGAGGGACTAGCCATGAGCAGTTCTTC. It encodes CSARGGTSHEQFF.

This clonotype turned up a few times. V is TRBV7-3 and J is TRBJ2-7, with TRBD2 identical over 7 bases. Looked up from germline, CDR1 is SGHTA and CDR2 is FQGTGA. The CDR3 sequence is 15 residues long. V lost 5 bases and J lost 0; bases outside the gene matches: 7. This chain's CDR3 is CASSPTGEGSYEQYF. The CDR3 nucleotides are TGTGCCAGCAGCCCCACCGGGGAGGGCTCCTACGAGCAGTACTTC.

V and J are TRBV10-3 and TRBJ2-3, with TRBD2 identical over 9 bases. CDR3 length equals 16 residues. The germline CDR1 and CDR2 sequences are ENHRY and SYGVKD. The ends lost 0 bases at V and 6 bases at J; junction bases unmatched: 7. The CDR3 here is CAISESSGSLGDTQYF. The CDR3 region has the DNA TGTGCCATCAGTGAGTCTAGCGGGAGTCTAGGGGATACGCAGTATTTT.

The chain uses TRBV15 and TRBJ1-1; D perhaps matches TRBD1 (5 bases). The germline gives CDR1 LNHNV, CDR2 YYDKDF (reference sequence). Deletions cut 5 bases from V and 4 bases from J, with 17 bases between. The CDR3 is made up of 15 amino acids. This CDR3 reads CATSGWGTQSTEAFF. Written as DNA, the CDR3 is TGTGCCACCAGCGGCTGGGGGACTCAGAGCACTGAAGCTTTCTTT.